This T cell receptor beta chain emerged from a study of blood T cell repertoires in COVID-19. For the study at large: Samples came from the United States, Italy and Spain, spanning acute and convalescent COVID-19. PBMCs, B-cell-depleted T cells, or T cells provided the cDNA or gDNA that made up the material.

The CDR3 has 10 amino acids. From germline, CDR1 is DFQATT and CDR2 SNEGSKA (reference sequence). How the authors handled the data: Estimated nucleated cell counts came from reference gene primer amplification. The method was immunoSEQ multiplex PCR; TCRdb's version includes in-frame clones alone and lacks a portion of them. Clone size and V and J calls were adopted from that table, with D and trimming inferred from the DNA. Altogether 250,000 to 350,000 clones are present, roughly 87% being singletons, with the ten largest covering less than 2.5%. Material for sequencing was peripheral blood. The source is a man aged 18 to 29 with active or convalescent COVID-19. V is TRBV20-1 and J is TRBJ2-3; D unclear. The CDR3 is CRAGSDTQYF. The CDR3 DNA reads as TGCAGGGCAGGTTCAGATACGCAGTATTTT.